This T cell receptor (beta chain) was captured in a study of blood T cells in healthy people across ages. Study-level background: Per two T cells, about one barcoded beta molecule was captured through template switching.

The donors, aged about 6 to 90, were healthy Caucasians from Russia. On this clonotype itself: Its antigen is as yet unknown. A much larger clone is a single base away; this may be a read error.

Next came a second PCR, run for about 7 to 12 cycles, which used a sample-barcoded 5' primer along with a J-beta primer mix. Carrying 12 random nucleotides, a template-switch adaptor labeled each individual cDNA molecule. TCRdb fed the 5' RACE reads into MiXCR, producing one record per CDR3 protein. The data hold just over 800,000 distinct CDR3 sequences, with approximately 59% observed a single time. Germline-derived CDR1 and CDR2 are ENHRY and SYGVKD. This CDR3 has 11 residues. The study's findings and limits: Long-lived donors carried more naive CD4+ cells and greater diversity than aged donors.

Sequencing was performed on blood. The source is a man aged 25 to 40 in good health. The chain uses TRBV10-3 and TRBJ2-3; no clear D. CDR3 sequence: CAILALDTRYF. In nucleotides, the CDR3 is TGTGCCATCTTGGCGTTAGATACGCGGTATTTT.